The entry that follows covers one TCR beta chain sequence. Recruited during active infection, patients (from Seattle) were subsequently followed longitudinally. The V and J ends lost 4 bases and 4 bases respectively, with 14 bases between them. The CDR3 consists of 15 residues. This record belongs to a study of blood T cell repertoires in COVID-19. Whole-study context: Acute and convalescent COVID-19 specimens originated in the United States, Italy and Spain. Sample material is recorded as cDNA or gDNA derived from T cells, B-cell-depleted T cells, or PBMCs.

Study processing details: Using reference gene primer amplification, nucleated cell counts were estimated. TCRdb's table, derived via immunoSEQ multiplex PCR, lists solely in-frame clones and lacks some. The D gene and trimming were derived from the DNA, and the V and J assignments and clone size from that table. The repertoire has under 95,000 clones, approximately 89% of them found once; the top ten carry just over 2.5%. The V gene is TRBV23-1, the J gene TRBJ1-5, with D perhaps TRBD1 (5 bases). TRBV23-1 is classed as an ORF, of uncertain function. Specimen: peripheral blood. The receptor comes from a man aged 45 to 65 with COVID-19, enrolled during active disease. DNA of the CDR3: TGCGCCAGCAGTCCAAGCGGGGGTTATAATCAGCCCCAGCATTTT. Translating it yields CASSPSGGYNQPQHF.